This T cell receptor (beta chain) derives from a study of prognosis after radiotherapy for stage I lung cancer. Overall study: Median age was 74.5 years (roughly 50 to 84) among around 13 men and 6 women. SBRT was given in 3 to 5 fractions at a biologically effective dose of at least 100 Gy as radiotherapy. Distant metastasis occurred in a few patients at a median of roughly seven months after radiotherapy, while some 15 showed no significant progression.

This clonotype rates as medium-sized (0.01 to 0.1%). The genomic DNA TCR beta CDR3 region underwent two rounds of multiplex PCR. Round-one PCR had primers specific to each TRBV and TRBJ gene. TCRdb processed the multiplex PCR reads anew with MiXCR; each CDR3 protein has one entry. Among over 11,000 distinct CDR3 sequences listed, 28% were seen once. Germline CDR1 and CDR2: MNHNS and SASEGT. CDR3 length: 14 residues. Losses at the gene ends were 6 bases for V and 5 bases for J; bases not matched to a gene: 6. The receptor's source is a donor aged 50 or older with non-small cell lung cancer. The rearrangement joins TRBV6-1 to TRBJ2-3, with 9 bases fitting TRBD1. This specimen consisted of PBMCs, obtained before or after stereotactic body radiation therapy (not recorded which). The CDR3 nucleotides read TGTGCCAGCAGGAAACAGGGGGCCCAAGATACGCAGTATTTT. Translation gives CASRKQGAQDTQYF.